What follows are 30 T cell receptor beta chains derived from one specimen sequenced in a study of PD-1 blockade in classical Hodgkin lymphoma. Generated by immunoSEQ multiplex PCR, the TCRdb table keeps only in-frame clones and is missing some. Of about 46,000 clones listed, roughly 88% are singletons. The sample's time point: newly diagnosed, previously untreated cHL patient sample. The specimen sequenced was peripheral blood mononuclear cells (PBMCs). The receptors stem from a human donor with classical Hodgkin lymphoma.

V usage is TRBV7-2 and J usage is TRBJ1-3; D is unclear. V shed 5 bases and J shed 0 bases, with 11 bases lying between them. The CDR3 covers 15 residues. CDR1 and CDR2 (germline): SGHTA, FQGNSA. CDR3 amino acids: CASSQTLSSGNTIYF. The CDR3 DNA is TGTGCCAGCAGCCAAACTTTGAGCTCTGGAAACACCATATATTTT.

J is TRBJ2-2 and V is TRBV28, with D possibly being TRBD2 (6 bases). CDR3 size: 16 residues. Trimming cost V 1 base and J 1 base, with 10 bases left between them. CDR1 and CDR2 from the germline V gene are MDHEN and SYDVKM. The CDR3 sequence is CASSLSWRGNTGELFF. The CDR3 DNA is TGTGCCAGCAGTTTATCTTGGCGGGGGAACACCGGGGAGCTGTTTTTT.

This sequence joins TRBV6-4 and TRBJ1-2; D is possibly TRBD1 (6 bases). The germline V and J ends were trimmed by 0 bases and 8 bases, with 13 bases remaining between them. This CDR3 spans 14 amino acids. The V gene's germline CDR1 is MRHNA and CDR2 SNTAGT. For the CDR3, the DNA is TGTGCCAGCAGTGACTCGGAACAGGGTCGGGGCTACACCTTC. Translating gives CASSDSEQGRGYTF.

This chain links TRBV7-9 with TRBJ1-3, with 7 bases identical to TRBD1. This CDR3 region has 15 residues. J lost 6 bases, V lost 0 bases, and 5 bases had no gene match. Germline V gene data show CDR1 as SEHNR and CDR2 as FQNEAQ (reference sequence). CDR3 nucleotides: TGTGCCAGCAGCTTAGCGGGACAGATTCTAAACACCATATATTTT. It yields the protein CASSLAGQILNTIYF.

To note about this clone: The same CDR3 can be traced to other DNA sequences in this sample. The chain recombines TRBV4-2 with TRBJ1-2, with D hard to call. The CDR3 runs to 13 residues. Germline CDR1 reads LGHNA; CDR2 reads YNFKEQ. V lost 1 base and J lost 7, with 10 bases in between. CDR3 residues: CASSQGGAGGYTF. In nucleotides, the CDR3 is TGTGCCAGCAGCCAAGGGGGAGCAGGTGGCTACACCTTC.

The V and J genes are TRBV19 and TRBJ2-7; D is perhaps TRBD2 (6 bases). Trimming took off 3 bases at V and 0 bases at J, with 12 bases between the two ends. The CDR3 covers 15 residues. Germline-derived CDR1 and CDR2 are LNHDA and SQIVND (reference sequence). The CDR3 loop reads CASSMGGVASYEQYF. The CDR3 nucleotides read TGTGCCAGTAGTATGGGGGGAGTGGCCTCCTACGAGCAGTACTTC.

The gene calls are TRBV6-1 and TRBJ2-7; 10 positions agree with TRBD2. The germline CDR1 and CDR2 sequences are MNHNS and SASEGT. CDR3 size: 17 residues. J lost 5 bases, V lost 4 bases, and 14 bases had no gene match. This CDR3 reads CASSALLAGANVDEQYV. In DNA, the CDR3 is TGTGCCAGCAGTGCTCTCCTAGCGGGAGCGAATGTCGACGAGCAGTACGTC.

This clone was seen just once. This chain joins TRBV10-3 and TRBJ2-3; D remains ambiguous. V lost 0 bases to trimming and J lost 0 bases, with 7 bases between them. The germline V gene has CDR1 ENHRY and CDR2 SYGVKD. CDR3 length: 15 residues. The CDR3 region is CAISESNGSTDTQYF. The CDR3 DNA reads as TGTGCCATCAGTGAGTCTAACGGTAGCACAGATACGCAGTATTTT.

The chain uses TRBV18 and TRBJ2-5; 11 positions match TRBD2. Germline CDR1 KGHSH, CDR2 LQKENI. The CDR3 is 16 amino acids. The V segment lost 3 bases and the J segment 4 bases; nucleotides outside the gene matches: 7. CDR3 protein: CASSPPLAGGGETQYF. CDR3 nucleotides: TGTGCCAGCTCACCCCCCCTAGCGGGAGGAGGAGAGACCCAGTACTTC.

The chain couples TRBV30 to TRBJ2-1, with a tentative D call TRBD2 (7 bases). CDR1 and CDR2 (germline): GTSNPN, SVGIG (reference sequence). Trimming took 5 bases from V and 9 from J, leaving 29 bases between them. This CDR3 is 17 amino acids long. This chain's CDR3 is CAWRPPLWGRGYGEQFF. CDR3 bases: TGTGCCTGGCGCCCACCTCTTTGGGGGAGGGGGTATGGTGAGCAGTTCTTC.

This chain joins TRBV7-9 and TRBJ1-3; D is ambiguous. The CDR3 has 17 residues. Trimming removed 1 base at V and 0 bases at J, with 13 bases between. The germline CDR1 and CDR2 sequences are SEHNR and FQNEAQ (reference sequence). The CDR3 is CASSLVSATYSGNTIYF. The CDR3 DNA follows: TGTGCCAGCAGCTTAGTGTCCGCCACCTACTCTGGAAACACCATATATTTT.

CDR3 DNA: TGTGCCAGCTCACCAGTCGGCAGTCAGAGCTATGGCTACACCTTC. Translated, it gives CASSPVGSQSYGYTF. The V gene is TRBV18, the J gene TRBJ1-2; D unclear. V lost 2 bases to trimming and J lost 4 bases, with 14 bases between them. This CDR3 is built from 15 residues. From germline, CDR1 is KGHSH and CDR2 LQKENI.

The chain employs TRBV4-2 and TRBJ2-7, with D unclear. The CDR3 has 15 amino acids. Germline V CDR1 and CDR2: LGHNA, YNFKEQ. Deletions cut 0 bases from V and 3 bases from J, with 12 bases between. This CDR3 reads CASSQDDGSLYEQYF. DNA of the CDR3: TGTGCCAGCAGCCAAGATGACGGATCCCTCTACGAGCAGTACTTC.

This clone appeared a single time. The chain employs TRBV6-5 and TRBJ1-2; D is uncertain. CDR3 length: 9 amino acids. Germline V gene lookup returns CDR1 MNHEY and CDR2 SVGAGI. Trimming left V 11 bases short and J 4 bases short, with 5 bases between. The CDR3 coding sequence is TGTGCCTTGGTCTATGGCTACACCTTC. Translation gives CALVYGYTF.

The genes are TRBV18 and TRBJ1-1; TRBD1 matches 7 bases. V was pared by 3 bases and J by 3 bases, with 1 base of the junction left unmatched. Germline loops: CDR1 KGHSH, CDR2 LQKENI. CDR3 length: 13 amino acids. The CDR3 protein is CASSPQGDTEAFF. The DNA of the CDR3 is TGTGCCAGCTCACCTCAGGGGGACACTGAAGCTTTCTTT.

This clone has only a few counts. CDR3 protein: CASNAEMNTEAFF. DNA of the CDR3: TGTGCCAGCAACGCAGAAATGAACACTGAAGCTTTCTTT. The chain combines TRBV5-4 with TRBJ1-1; D ambiguous. Germline assignment: CDR1 SGHNT and CDR2 YYREEE (reference sequence). Trimming stripped 6 bases from V and 0 bases from J, with 9 bases between. This CDR3 region has 13 residues.

The chain recombines TRBV5-4 with TRBJ2-1; TRBD2 matches at 11 bases. The CDR3 covers 17 residues. Germline CDR1 SGHNT, CDR2 YYREEE (reference sequence). Germline trimming cut 0 bases from V and 1 base from J; bases unmatched to any gene: 3. The CDR3 sequence: CASSLVASGRSYNEQFF. Here the CDR3 DNA reads TGTGCCAGCAGCTTGGTGGCTAGCGGGAGGTCCTACAATGAGCAGTTCTTC.

The V call is TRBV28, the J call TRBJ2-2; D tentatively reads TRBD1 or TRBD2 (6 bases each). The CDR3 totals 15 residues. V was pared by 6 bases and J by 2 bases, with 13 bases between. Looked up from germline, CDR1 is MDHEN and CDR2 is SYDVKM. CDR3 DNA sequence: TGTGCCAGCAGAGGAGGGGGGCATAACACCGGGGAGCTGTTTTTT. This gives the protein CASRGGGHNTGELFF.

This clone was seen only a few times. This chain uses TRBV4-1 with TRBJ2-7, with D possibly being TRBD1 (5 bases). CDR1 is MGHRA and CDR2 is YSYEKL in the germline V gene. V was clipped by 6 bases and J by 4 bases, with 13 bases between them. This CDR3 spans 13 amino acids. The CDR3 is CASSPQGGYEQYV. In DNA form, the CDR3 reads TGCGCCAGCAGTCCCCAGGGCGGTTACGAGCAGTACGTC.

This rearrangement joins TRBV5-5 to TRBJ1-4; TRBD1 might be the D (5 bases). This CDR3 has 18 amino acids. V gave up 0 bases and J gave up 3 bases, with 18 bases separating them. Germline V gene data show CDR1 as SGHKS and CDR2 as YYEKEE (reference sequence). CDR3 DNA sequence: TGTGCCAGCAGCTTGGGAGGCCGAGCCAGGGCCGCTAATGAAAAACTGTTTTTT. Translating it yields CASSLGGRARAANEKLFF.

The chain employs TRBV27 and TRBJ1-2; tentatively, D is TRBD1 (6 bases). There are 16 residues in the CDR3. Germline V gene lookup returns CDR1 MNHEY and CDR2 SMNVEV (reference sequence). Trimming took 0 bases from V and 4 from J, leaving 15 bases between them. The CDR3 region has the DNA TGTGCCAGCAGTTTATCCACTGCAGGGGAAGGCTATGGCTACACCTTC. Translation: CASSLSTAGEGYGYTF.

The CDR3 region is CASSPLTSGETQYF. As DNA, the CDR3 is TGTGCCAGCAGCCCGTTGACTAGCGGGGAGACCCAGTACTTC. The V and J genes are TRBV9 and TRBJ2-5; 10 positions agree with TRBD2. The length of the CDR3 is 14 residues. CDR1 is SGDLS, CDR2 YYNGEE, per germline. With 4 bases clipped from V and 5 bases from J, the junction kept 5 bases outside the gene matches.

The chain employs TRBV29-1 and TRBJ2-3, with D possibly matching TRBD1 (6 bases). In germline, CDR1 is SQVTM, CDR2 ANQGSEA. This CDR3 has 15 residues. V was cut by 1 base and J by 7 bases, with 18 bases left in between. CDR3 residues: CSVEAGERVFHTQYF. DNA for the CDR3: TGCAGCGTTGAAGCAGGGGAGAGGGTCTTCCATACGCAGTATTTT.

This chain links TRBV27 with TRBJ2-5; either TRBD1 or TRBD2 may supply D (5 bases each). The CDR3 is 17 amino acids. Trimming took 2 bases from V and 2 from J, leaving 18 bases between them. The V gene's germline CDR1 is MNHEY and CDR2 SMNVEV (reference sequence). CDR3 sequence (DNA): TGTGCCAGCAGTTTAAATTTTGGGGCCCCGGGGCAAGAGACCCAGTACTTC. This encodes CASSLNFGAPGQETQYF.

The chain carries TRBV6-4 and TRBJ2-2, with 8 positions matching TRBD2. Germline CDR1 reads MRHNA; CDR2 reads SNTAGT. Germline trimming cut 2 bases from V and 4 bases from J; bases unmatched to any gene: 3. The CDR3 runs 15 residues. In nucleotides, the CDR3 is TGTGCCAGCAGTGACGGAGCGGGAGTCACCGGGGAGCTGTTTTTT. Translated, it gives CASSDGAGVTGELFF.

J is TRBJ2-1 and V is TRBV9, with D tentatively TRBD1 or TRBD2 (5 bases each). Germline CDR1 reads SGDLS; CDR2 reads YYNGEE. Trimming cost V 4 bases and J 3 bases, with 14 bases left between them. The CDR3 has 15 residues. The chain's CDR3 is CASSQTTRGYNEQFF. CDR3 nucleotides: TGTGCCAGCAGCCAAACCACTAGGGGCTACAATGAGCAGTTCTTC.

This clone was seen a handful of times. The chain employs TRBV11-3 and TRBJ1-2, with TRBD1 matching 7 bases. The V gene end was trimmed by 3 bases and the J gene end by 7 bases; junction bases not matched to a gene: 5. CDR3 size: 13 residues. Germline V gives CDR1 SGHNT, CDR2 YENEEA. CDR3 bases: TGTGCCAGCAGCTTGGAAACAGGGGCTGGCTACACCTTC. Translating it yields CASSLETGAGYTF.

The chain carries TRBV25-1 and TRBJ1-5; D possibly corresponds to TRBD1 (6 bases). Looked up from germline, CDR1 is MGHDK and CDR2 is SYGVNS. V was clipped by 1 base and J by 7 bases, with 14 bases between them. The CDR3 is 15 amino acids. For the CDR3, the DNA is TGTGCCAGCAGTGAATCCGGGGGCCGAGGGCAGCCCCAGCATTTT. Protein product: CASSESGGRGQPQHF.

J is TRBJ2-7 and V is TRBV7-6, with TRBD2 matching over 7 bases. This CDR3 contains 14 residues. CDR1 SGHVS and CDR2 FNYEAQ come from the germline V gene. The J segment lost 6 bases and the V segment lost 5 bases, leaving 10 bases of the junction unmatched. The CDR3 here is CASSPGGGDFEQYF. The CDR3 nucleotides are TGTGCCAGCAGCCCTGGCGGGGGAGATTTCGAGCAGTACTTC.

The V call is TRBV19, the J call TRBJ1-5; a possible D gene is TRBD1 (6 bases). Trimming pared 6 bases from V and 3 bases from J, leaving 15 bases between. The germline V gene encodes CDR1 LNHDA and CDR2 SQIVND (reference sequence). This CDR3 has 15 amino acids. CDR3 nucleotides: TGTGCCAGTAGCGCGGGGGCAGTAAACAATCAGCCCCAGCATTTT. This codes for CASSAGAVNNQPQHF. The variable domain in full, completed from reference TRBV19 and TRBJ1-5, reads DGGITQSPKYLFRKEGQNVTLSCEQNLNHDAMYWYRQDPGQGLRLIYYSQIVNDFQKGDIAEGYSVSREKKESFPLTVTSAQKNPTAFYLCASSAGAVNNQPQHFGDGTRLSIL.